The present T cell receptor (beta chain) was sequenced within a study of control samples from healthy donors and cancer patients. Assay used: immunoSEQ multiplex PCR; TCRdb lists only in-frame clones, some missing. This repertoire shows roughly 93,000 clones, about 89% found once; its top ten account for about 10%. Germline V gene lookup returns CDR1 LNHDA and CDR2 SQIVND (reference sequence). The CDR3 spans 13 residues. V lost 6 bases and J lost 8, with 16 bases in between. The sequencing sample was made of PBMCs. This clonotype originated in a woman in her 50s with colorectal cancer. V and J are TRBV19 and TRBJ1-2; D gene ambiguous. Here the CDR3 reads CASSPGRVGGYTF. DNA of the CDR3: TGTGCCAGTAGCCCGGGGAGGGTAGGAGGCTACACCTTC.